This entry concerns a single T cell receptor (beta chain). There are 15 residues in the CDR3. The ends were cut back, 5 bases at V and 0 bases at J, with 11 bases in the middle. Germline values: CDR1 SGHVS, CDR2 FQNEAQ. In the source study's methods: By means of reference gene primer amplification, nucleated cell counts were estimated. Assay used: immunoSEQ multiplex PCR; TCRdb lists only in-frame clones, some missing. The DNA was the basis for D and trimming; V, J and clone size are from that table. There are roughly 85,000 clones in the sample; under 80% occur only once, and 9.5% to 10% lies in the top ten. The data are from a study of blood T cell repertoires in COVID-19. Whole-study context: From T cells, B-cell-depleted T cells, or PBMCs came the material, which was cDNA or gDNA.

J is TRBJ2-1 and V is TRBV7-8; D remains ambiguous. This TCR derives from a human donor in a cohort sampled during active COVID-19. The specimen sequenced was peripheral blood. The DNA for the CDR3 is TGTGCCAGCAGCCCCTCGGGTTTCTCCTACAATGAGCAGTTCTTC. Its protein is CASSPSGFSYNEQFF.